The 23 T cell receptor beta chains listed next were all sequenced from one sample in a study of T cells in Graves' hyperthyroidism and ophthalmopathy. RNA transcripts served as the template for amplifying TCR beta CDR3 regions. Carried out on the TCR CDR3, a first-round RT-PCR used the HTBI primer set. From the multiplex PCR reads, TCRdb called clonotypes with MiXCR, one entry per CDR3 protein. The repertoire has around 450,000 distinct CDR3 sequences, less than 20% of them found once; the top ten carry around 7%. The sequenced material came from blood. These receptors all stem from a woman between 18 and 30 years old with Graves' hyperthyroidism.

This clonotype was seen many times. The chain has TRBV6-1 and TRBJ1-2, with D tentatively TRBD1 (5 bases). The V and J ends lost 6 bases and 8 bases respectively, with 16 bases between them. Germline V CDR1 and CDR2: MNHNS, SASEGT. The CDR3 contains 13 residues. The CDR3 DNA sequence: TGTGCCAGCAGGCCGGACGGCGAGGGGGGCTACACCTTC. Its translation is CASRPDGEGGYTF.

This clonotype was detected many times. CDR3 sequence: CAISDGGHGYTF. In nucleotides, the CDR3 is TGTGCCATCAGTGACGGGGGGCACGGCTACACCTTC. This chain connects TRBV10-3 to TRBJ1-2, with D maybe TRBD1 (6 bases). CDR3 length: 12 residues. V shed 3 bases and J shed 8 bases, with 10 bases lying between them. Germline V gene sequence: CDR1 ENHRY, CDR2 SYGVKD.

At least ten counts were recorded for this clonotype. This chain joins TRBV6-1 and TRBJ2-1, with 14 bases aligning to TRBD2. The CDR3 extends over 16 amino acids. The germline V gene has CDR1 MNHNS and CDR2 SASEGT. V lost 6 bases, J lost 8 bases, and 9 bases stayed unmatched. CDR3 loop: CASRAGTSGRNHEQFF. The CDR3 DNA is TGTGCCAGCAGAGCCGGGACTAGCGGGAGAAACCATGAGCAGTTCTTC.

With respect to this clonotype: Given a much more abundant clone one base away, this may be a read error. In nucleotides, the CDR3 is TGCAGCGTTGGGAGGGGGTCCAGCTGCGAGCAGTACTTC. It specifies CSVGRGSSCEQYF. The chain combines TRBV29-1 with TRBJ2-7, with D perhaps being TRBD1 or TRBD2 (6 bases each). V lost 4 bases, J lost 6 bases, and 16 bases lay in between. CDR1 is SQVTM, CDR2 ANQGSEA, per germline. The CDR3 is 13 amino acids.

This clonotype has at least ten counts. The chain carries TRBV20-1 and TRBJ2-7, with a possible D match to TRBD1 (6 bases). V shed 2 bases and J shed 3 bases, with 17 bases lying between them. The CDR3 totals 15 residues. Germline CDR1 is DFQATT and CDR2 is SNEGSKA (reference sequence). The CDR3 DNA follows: TGCAGTGCTAGAATCATACACCGGGACAACTACGAGCAGTACTTC. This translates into CSARIIHRDNYEQYF.

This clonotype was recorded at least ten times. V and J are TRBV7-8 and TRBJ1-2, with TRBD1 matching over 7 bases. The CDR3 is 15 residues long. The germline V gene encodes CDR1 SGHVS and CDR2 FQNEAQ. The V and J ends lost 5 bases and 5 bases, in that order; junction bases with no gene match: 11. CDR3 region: CASSTGAGGGYGYTF. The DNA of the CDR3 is TGTGCCAGCAGCACCGGCGCAGGGGGAGGGTATGGCTACACCTTC.

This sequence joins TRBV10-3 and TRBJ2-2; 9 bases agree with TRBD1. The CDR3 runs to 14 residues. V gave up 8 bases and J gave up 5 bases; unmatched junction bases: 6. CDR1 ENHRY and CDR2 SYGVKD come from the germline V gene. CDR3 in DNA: TGTGCCATCTCGGACAGGGGAAAGACCGGGGAGCTGTTTTTT. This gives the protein CAISDRGKTGELFF.

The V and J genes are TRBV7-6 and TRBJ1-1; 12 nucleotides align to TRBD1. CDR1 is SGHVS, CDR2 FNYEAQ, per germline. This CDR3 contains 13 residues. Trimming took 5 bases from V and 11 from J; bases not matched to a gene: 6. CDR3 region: CASSPGTGGDAFF. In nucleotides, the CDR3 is TGTGCCAGCAGCCCCGGGACAGGGGGCGATGCTTTCTTT.

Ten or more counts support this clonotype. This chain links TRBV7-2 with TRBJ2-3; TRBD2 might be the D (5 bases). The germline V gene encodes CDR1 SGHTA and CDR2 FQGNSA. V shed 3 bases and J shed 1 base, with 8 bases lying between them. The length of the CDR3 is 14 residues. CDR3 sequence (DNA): TGTGCCAGCAGCTTCCACGGGGGCACAGATACGCAGTATTTT. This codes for CASSFHGGTDTQYF.

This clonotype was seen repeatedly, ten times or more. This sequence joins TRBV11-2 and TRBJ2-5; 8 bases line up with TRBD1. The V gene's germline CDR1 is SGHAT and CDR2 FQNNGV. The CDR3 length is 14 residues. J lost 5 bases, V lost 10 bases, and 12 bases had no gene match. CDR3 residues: CATRPDRVRETQYF. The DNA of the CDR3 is TGTGCCACCCGACCGGACAGGGTTAGGGAGACCCAGTACTTC. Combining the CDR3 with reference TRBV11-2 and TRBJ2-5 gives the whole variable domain EAGVAQSPRYKIIEKRQSVAFWCNPISGHATLYWYQQILGQGPKLLIQFQNNGVVDDSQLPKDRFSAERLKGVDSTLKIQPAKLEDSAVYLCATRPDRVRETQYFGPGTRLLVL.

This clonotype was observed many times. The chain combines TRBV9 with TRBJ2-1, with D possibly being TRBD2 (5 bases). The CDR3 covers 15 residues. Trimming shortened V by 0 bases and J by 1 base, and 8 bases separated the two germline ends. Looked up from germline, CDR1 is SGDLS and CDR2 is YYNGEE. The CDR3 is CASSVVGESYNEQFF. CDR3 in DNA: TGTGCCAGCAGCGTAGTCGGGGAGTCCTACAATGAGCAGTTCTTC. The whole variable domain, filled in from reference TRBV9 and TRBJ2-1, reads DSGVTQTPKHLITATGQRVTLRCSPRSGDLSVYWYQQSLDQGLQFLIQYYNGEERAKGNILERFSAQQFPDLHSELNLSSLELGDSALYFCASSVVGESYNEQFFGPGTRLTVL.

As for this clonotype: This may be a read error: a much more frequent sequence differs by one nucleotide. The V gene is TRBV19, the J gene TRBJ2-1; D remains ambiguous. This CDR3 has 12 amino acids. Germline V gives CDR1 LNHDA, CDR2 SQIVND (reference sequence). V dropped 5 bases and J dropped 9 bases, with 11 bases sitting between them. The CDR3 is CASSPGRTEQFF. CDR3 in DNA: TGTGCCAGTAGTCCCGGCCGGACTGAGCAGTTCTTC.

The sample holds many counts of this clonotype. The CDR3 region is CASRTGPVRDQPQHF. CDR3 nucleotides: TGTGCCAGCAGGACGGGACCTGTGAGGGATCAGCCCCAGCATTTT. This chain links TRBV2 with TRBJ1-5; D might be TRBD1 (5 bases). The CDR3 extends over 15 amino acids. With 6 bases removed from V and 5 bases from J, the gap between germline ends came to 17 bases. CDR1 is SNHLY and CDR2 is FYNNEI in the germline V gene.

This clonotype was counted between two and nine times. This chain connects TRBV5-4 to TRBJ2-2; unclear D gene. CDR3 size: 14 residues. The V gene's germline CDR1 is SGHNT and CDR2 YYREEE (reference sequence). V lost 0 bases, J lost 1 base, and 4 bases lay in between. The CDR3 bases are TGTGCCAGCAGCTTGGATCAGAACACCGGGGAGCTGTTTTTT. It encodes CASSLDQNTGELFF.

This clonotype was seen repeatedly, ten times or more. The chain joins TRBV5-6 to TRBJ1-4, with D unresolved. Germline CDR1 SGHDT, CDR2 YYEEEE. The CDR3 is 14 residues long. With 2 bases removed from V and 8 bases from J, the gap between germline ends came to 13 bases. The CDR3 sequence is CASSLGPAREKLFF. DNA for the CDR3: TGTGCCAGCAGCTTAGGGCCGGCTCGAGAAAAACTGTTTTTT.

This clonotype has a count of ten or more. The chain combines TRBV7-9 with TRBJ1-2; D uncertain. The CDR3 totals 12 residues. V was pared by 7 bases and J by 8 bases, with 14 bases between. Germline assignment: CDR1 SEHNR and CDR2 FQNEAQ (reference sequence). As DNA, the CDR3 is TGTGCCAGCACCGACATGTTAAGGGGCTACACCTTC. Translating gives CASTDMLRGYTF. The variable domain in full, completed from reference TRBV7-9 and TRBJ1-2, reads DTGVSQNPRHKITKRGQNVTFRCDPISEHNRLYWYRQTLGQGPEFLTYFQNEAQLEKSRLLSDRFSAERPKGSFSTLEIQRTEQGDSAMYLCASTDMLRGYTFGSGTRLTVV.

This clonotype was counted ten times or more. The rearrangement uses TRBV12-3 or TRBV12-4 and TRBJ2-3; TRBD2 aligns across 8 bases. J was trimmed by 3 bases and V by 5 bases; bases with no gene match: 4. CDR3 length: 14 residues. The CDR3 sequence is CASSPQRGTDTQYF. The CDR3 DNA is TGTGCCAGCAGTCCGCAGCGGGGGACAGATACGCAGTATTTT.

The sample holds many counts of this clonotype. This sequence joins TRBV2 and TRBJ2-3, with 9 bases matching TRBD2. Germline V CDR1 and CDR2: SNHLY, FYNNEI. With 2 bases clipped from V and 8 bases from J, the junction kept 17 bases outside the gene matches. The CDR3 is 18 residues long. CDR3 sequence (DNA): TGTGCCAGCAGTGAATCGGTAGCGGGGGTCCCCCGCGGAGTTACGCAGTATTTT. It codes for CASSESVAGVPRGVTQYF.

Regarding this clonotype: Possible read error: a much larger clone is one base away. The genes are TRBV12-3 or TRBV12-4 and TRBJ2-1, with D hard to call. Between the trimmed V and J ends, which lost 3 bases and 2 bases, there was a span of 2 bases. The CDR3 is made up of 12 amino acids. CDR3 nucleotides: TGTGCCAGCAGTTTTCCCTACAATGAGCAGTTCTTC. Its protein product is CASSFPYNEQFF.

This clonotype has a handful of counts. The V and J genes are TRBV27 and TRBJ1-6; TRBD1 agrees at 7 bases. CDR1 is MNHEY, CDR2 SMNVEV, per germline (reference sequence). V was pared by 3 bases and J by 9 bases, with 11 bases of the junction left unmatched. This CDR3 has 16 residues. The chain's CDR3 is CASSLWETGIGSPLHF. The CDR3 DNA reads TGTGCCAGCAGTTTGTGGGAGACAGGGATAGGTTCACCCCTCCACTTT.

This chain's CDR3 is CASSLQRLGNTGELFF. CDR3 coding DNA: TGTGCCAGCAGCTTGCAGAGGCTCGGGAACACCGGGGAGCTGTTTTTT. The chain links TRBV7-2 to TRBJ2-2; D not certain. CDR1 is SGHTA and CDR2 is FQGNSA in the germline V gene. Trimming took off 3 bases at V and 1 base at J, with 12 bases between the two ends. This CDR3 is 16 amino acids long.

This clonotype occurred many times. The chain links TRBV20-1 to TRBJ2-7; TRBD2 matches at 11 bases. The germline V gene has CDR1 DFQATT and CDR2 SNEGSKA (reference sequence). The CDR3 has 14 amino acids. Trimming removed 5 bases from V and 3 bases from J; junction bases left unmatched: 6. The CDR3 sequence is CSAPGTSGFYEQYF. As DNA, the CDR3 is TGCAGTGCTCCCGGGACTAGCGGATTCTACGAGCAGTACTTC.

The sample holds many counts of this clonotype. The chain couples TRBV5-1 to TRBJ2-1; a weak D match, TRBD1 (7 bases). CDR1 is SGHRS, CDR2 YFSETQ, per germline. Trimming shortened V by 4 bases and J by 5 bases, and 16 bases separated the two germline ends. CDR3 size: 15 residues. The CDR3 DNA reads TGCGCCAGCAGCCTTAGACAGGGAGGCGACAATGAGCAGTTCTTC. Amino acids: CASSLRQGGDNEQFF. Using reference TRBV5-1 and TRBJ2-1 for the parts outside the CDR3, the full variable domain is KAGVTQTPRYLIKTRGQQVTLSCSPISGHRSVSWYQQTPGQGLQFLFEYFSETQRNKGNFPGRFSGRQFSNSRSEMNVSTLELGDSALYLCASSLRQGGDNEQFFGPGTRLTVL.